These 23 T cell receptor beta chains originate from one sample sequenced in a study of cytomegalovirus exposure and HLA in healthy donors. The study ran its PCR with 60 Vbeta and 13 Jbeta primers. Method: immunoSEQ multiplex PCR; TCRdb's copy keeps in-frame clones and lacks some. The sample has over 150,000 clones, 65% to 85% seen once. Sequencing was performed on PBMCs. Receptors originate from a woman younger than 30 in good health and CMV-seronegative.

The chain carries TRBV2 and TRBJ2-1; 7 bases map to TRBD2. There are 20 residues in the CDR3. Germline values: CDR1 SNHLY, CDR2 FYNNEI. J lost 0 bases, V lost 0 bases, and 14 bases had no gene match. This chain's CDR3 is CASSEAWGGSPPSSYNEQFF. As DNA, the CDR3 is TGTGCCAGCAGTGAAGCGTGGGGGGGTAGTCCGCCGAGCTCCTACAATGAGCAGTTCTTC.

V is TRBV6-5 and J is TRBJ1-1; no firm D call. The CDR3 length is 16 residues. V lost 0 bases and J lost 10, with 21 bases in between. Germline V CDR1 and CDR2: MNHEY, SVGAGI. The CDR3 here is CASSYSRVYAQIRAFF. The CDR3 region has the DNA TGTGCCAGCAGTTACTCGAGGGTTTATGCTCAGATACGAGCTTTCTTT.

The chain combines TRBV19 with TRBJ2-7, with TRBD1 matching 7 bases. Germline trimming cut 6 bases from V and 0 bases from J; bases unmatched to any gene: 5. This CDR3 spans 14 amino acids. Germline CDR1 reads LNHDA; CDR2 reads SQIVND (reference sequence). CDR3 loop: CASSWTGDSYEQYF. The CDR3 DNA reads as TGTGCCAGTAGCTGGACAGGAGACTCCTACGAGCAGTACTTC. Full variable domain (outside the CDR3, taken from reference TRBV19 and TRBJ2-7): DGGITQSPKYLFRKEGQNVTLSCEQNLNHDAMYWYRQDPGQGLRLIYYSQIVNDFQKGDIAEGYSVSREKKESFPLTVTSAQKNPTAFYLCASSWTGDSYEQYFGPGTRLTVT.

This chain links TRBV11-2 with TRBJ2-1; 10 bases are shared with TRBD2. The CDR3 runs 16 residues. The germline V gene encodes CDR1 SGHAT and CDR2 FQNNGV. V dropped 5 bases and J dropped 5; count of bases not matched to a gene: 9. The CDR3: CASSALLAGNHNEQFF. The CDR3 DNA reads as TGTGCCAGCAGCGCCCTACTAGCGGGGAATCACAATGAGCAGTTCTTC.

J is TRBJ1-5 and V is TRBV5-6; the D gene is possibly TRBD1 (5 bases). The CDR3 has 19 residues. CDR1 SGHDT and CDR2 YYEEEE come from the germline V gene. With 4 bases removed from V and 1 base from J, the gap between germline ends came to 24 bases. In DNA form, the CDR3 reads TGTGCCAGCAGCGACTTCATCCGGGACTATAGGTGGAGCAATCAGCCCCAGCATTTT. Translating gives CASSDFIRDYRWSNQPQHF.

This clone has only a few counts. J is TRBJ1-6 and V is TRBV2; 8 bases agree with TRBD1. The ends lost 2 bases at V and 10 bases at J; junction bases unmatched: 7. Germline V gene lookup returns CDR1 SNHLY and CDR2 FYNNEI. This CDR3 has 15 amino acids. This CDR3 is CASSEQGAPQSPLHF. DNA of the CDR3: TGTGCCAGCAGTGAACAGGGGGCCCCCCAATCACCCCTCCACTTT.

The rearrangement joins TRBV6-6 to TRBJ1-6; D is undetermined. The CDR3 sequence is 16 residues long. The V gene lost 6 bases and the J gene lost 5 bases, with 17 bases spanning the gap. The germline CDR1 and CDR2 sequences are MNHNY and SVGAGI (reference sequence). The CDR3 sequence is CASSMPAGSDNSPLHF. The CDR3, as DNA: TGTGCCAGCAGCATGCCCGCGGGATCCGATAATTCACCCCTCCACTTT.

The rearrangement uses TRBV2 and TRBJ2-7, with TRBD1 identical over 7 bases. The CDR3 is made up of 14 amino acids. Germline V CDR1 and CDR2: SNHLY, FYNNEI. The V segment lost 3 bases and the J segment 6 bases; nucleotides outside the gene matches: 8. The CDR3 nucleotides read TGTGCCAGCAGTGATGGGACAGTACTGGTCGAGCAGTACTTC. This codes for CASSDGTVLVEQYF.

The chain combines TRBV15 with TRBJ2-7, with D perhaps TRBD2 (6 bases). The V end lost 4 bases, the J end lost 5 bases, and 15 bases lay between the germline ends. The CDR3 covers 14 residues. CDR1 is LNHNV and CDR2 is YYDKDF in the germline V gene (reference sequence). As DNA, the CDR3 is TGTGCCACCAGCATAGGTCAGGGAGGAGACGAGCAGTACTTC. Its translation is CATSIGQGGDEQYF.

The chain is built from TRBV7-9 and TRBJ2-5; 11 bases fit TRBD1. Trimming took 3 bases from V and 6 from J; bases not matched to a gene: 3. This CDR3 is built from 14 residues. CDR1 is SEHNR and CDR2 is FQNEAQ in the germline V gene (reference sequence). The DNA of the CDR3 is TGTGCCAGCAGCTTTGGGACAGGGGGGCAGACCCAGTACTTC. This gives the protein CASSFGTGGQTQYF.

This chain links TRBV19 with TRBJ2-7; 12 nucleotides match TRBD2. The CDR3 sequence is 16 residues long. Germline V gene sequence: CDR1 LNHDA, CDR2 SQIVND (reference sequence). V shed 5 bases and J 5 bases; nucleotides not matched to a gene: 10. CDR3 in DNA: TGTGCCAGTAGTGCGTTCGGACTAGCGGGACAGAACGAGCAGTACTTC. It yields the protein CASSAFGLAGQNEQYF.

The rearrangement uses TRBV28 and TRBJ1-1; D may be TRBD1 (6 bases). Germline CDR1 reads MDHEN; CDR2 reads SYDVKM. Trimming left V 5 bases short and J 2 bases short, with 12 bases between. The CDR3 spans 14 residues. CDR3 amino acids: CASSKRTANTEAFF. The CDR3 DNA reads TGTGCCAGCAGTAAGCGGACAGCAAACACTGAAGCTTTCTTT.

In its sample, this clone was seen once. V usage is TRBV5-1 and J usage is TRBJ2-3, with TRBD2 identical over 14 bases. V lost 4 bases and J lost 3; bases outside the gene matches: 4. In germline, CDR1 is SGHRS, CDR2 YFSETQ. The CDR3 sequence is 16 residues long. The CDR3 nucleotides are TGCGCCAGCAGCGAGACTAGCGGGGGGGGGACAGATACGCAGTATTTT. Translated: CASSETSGGGTDTQYF.

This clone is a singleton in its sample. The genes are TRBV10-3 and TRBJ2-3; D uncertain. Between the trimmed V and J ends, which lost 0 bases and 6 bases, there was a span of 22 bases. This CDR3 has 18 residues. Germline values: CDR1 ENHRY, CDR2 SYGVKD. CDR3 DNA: TGTGCCATCAGTGAGTCCCCTGGCCGTCCCCCGCCGTCCGATACGCAGTATTTT. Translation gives CAISESPGRPPPSDTQYF.

The CDR3 loop is CASSLPGLAGAADTQYF. CDR3 bases: TGTGCCAGCAGCCTACCGGGACTAGCGGGGGCGGCAGATACGCAGTATTTT. This chain joins TRBV5-4 and TRBJ2-3, with 14 bases lining up with TRBD2. J gave up 4 bases and V 4 bases, and 8 bases lay outside the gene matches. The CDR3 has 17 residues. Germline lookup yields CDR1 SGHNT and CDR2 YYREEE (reference sequence).

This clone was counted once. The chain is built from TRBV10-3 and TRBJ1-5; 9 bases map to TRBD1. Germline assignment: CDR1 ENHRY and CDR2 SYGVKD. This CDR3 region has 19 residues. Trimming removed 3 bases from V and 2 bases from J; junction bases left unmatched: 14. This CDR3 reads CAISDPGQGGSIGNQPQHF. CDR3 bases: TGTGCCATCAGTGACCCGGGACAGGGCGGATCTATAGGCAATCAGCCCCAGCATTTT.

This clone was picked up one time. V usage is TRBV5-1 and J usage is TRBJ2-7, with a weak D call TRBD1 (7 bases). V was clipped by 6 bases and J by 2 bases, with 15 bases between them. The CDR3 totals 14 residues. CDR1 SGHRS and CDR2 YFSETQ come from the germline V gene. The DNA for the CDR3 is TGCGCCAGCACCCCTGCAGGGGGGACCTACGAGCAGTACTTC. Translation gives CASTPAGGTYEQYF.

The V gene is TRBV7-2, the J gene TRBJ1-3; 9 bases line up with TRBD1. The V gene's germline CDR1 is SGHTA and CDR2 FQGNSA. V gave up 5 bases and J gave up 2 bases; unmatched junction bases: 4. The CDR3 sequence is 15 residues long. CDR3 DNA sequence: TGTGCCAGCAGCCTAGACAGGGGGACTGGAAACACCATATATTTT. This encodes CASSLDRGTGNTIYF.

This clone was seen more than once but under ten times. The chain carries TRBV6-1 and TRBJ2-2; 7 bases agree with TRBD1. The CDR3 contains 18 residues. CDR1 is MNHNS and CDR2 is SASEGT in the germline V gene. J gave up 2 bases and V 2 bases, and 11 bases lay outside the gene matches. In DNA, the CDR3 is TGTGCCAGCAGTGAATTTAGATTAGGGACAGCCAACACCGGGGAGCTGTTTTTT. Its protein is CASSEFRLGTANTGELFF.

CDR3 residues: CASSPWGLSSSIYEQYF. The CDR3 DNA follows: TGTGCCAGCAGTCCTTGGGGACTCTCATCGTCCATCTACGAGCAGTACTTC. The rearrangement links TRBV27 to TRBJ2-7; a weak D match, TRBD2 (6 bases). Trimming left V 5 bases short and J 3 bases short, with 23 bases between. The CDR3 spans 17 residues. Germline V lookup: CDR1 MNHEY, CDR2 SMNVEV (reference sequence).

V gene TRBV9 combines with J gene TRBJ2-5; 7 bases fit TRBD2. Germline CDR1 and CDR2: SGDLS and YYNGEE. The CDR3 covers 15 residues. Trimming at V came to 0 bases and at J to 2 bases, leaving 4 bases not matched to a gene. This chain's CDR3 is CASSVATSPQETQYF. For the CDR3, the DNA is TGTGCCAGCAGCGTAGCGACTAGCCCTCAAGAGACCCAGTACTTC.

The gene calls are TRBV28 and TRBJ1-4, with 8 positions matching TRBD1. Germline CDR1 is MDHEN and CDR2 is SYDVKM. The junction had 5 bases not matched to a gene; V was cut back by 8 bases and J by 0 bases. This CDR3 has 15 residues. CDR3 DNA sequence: TGTGCCAGCTTAGGACAGGGAGCAACTAATGAAAAACTGTTTTTT. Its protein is CASLGQGATNEKLFF.

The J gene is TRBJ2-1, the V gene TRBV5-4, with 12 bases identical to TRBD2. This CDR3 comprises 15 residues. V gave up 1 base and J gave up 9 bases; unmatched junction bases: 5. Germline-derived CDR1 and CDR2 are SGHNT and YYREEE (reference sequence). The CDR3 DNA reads TGTGCCAGCAGCTTGCTAGCGGGAGGGCCAGGTGAGCAGTTCTTC. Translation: CASSLLAGGPGEQFF.